Listed below are T cell receptor beta chains from one sample, sequenced in a study of blood T cell repertoires in COVID-19. The repertoire was sequenced with immunoSEQ multiplex PCR; TCRdb's copy has only in-frame clones and lacks some. The sample lists about 110,000 clones, roughly 88% occurring once. Sequences were obtained from peripheral blood. Receptors were obtained from a woman over 75 with active or convalescent COVID-19. Both conserved end residues are part of each CDR3. D genes are given only for firm matches. Some rows have no size entry. The others give once, few or many, or a class for an expanded clone.

J gene: TRBJ1-6; D gene: NA; clone size: NA; V gene: TRBV2; CDR3 protein: CASSDGQGNSPLHF; CDR3 DNA: TGTGCCAGCAGTGACGGGCAGGGTAATTCACCCCTCCACTTT
J gene: TRBJ2-5; D gene: TRBD1; clone size: NA; V gene: TRBV6-5; CDR3 protein: CASTGPGGRETQYF; CDR3 DNA: TGTGCCAGCACCGGACCAGGGGGCCGCGAGACCCAGTACTTC
J gene: TRBJ1-5; D gene: TRBD1; clone size: NA; V gene: TRBV11-2; CDR3 protein: CASSLDTGGQQPQHF; CDR3 DNA: TGTGCCAGCAGCTTGGACACAGGGGGCCAACAGCCCCAGCATTTT
J gene: TRBJ1-5; D gene: NA; clone size: NA; V gene: TRBV28; CDR3 protein: CASSFGGIGSNQPQHF; CDR3 DNA: TGTGCCAGCAGTTTCGGGGGGATCGGTAGCAATCAGCCCCAGCATTTT
J gene: TRBJ1-1; D gene: NA; clone size: NA; V gene: TRBV3-1/TRBV3-2; CDR3 protein: CASSQGQASEAFF; CDR3 DNA: TGTGCCAGCAGCCAGGGGCAGGCCTCTGAAGCTTTCTTT
J gene: TRBJ1-5; D gene: TRBD1; clone size: NA; V gene: TRBV28; CDR3 protein: CASSPDRVGRQPQHF; CDR3 DNA: TGTGCCAGCAGTCCTGACAGGGTAGGCCGTCAGCCCCAGCATTTT
J gene: TRBJ2-6; D gene: TRBD1; clone size: NA; V gene: TRBV6-5; CDR3 protein: CASRNDRAGANVLTF; CDR3 DNA: TGTGCCAGCAGAAACGACAGGGCTGGGGCCAACGTCCTGACTTTC
J gene: TRBJ2-5; D gene: NA; clone size: once; V gene: TRBV2; CDR3 protein: CASRQQETQYF; CDR3 DNA: TGTGCCAGCAGACAACAAGAGACCCAGTACTTC
J gene: TRBJ2-7; D gene: NA; clone size: few; V gene: TRBV4-2; CDR3 protein: CASSHLQSSYEQYF; CDR3 DNA: TGTGCCAGCAGCCATTTACAGAGCTCCTACGAGCAGTACTTC
J gene: TRBJ2-7; D gene: TRBD1; clone size: NA; V gene: TRBV19; CDR3 protein: CASSIGDRGPEQYF; CDR3 DNA: TGTGCCAGTAGTATTGGGGACAGGGGCCCCGAGCAGTACTTC
J gene: TRBJ2-7; D gene: TRBD1; clone size: NA; V gene: TRBV27; CDR3 protein: CASSFDPPRDRTQEYHEQYF; CDR3 DNA: TGTGCCAGCAGTTTCGACCCCCCCCGGGACAGGACACAGGAGTACCACGAGCAGTACTTC
J gene: TRBJ2-7; D gene: NA; clone size: once; V gene: TRBV7-8; CDR3 protein: CASSLIDEQYF; CDR3 DNA: TGTGCCAGCAGCTTAATCGACGAGCAGTACTTC
J gene: TRBJ2-1; D gene: NA; clone size: NA; V gene: TRBV4-2; CDR3 protein: CASSQDGARDNEQFF; CDR3 DNA: TGTGCCAGCAGCCAAGATGGCGCGAGGGACAATGAGCAGTTCTTC
J gene: TRBJ2-2; D gene: TRBD1; clone size: NA; V gene: TRBV11-2; CDR3 protein: CASSFTQGGTGELFF; CDR3 DNA: TGTGCCAGCAGCTTTACACAGGGGGGCACCGGGGAGCTGTTTTTT
J gene: TRBJ1-2; D gene: TRBD1; clone size: NA; V gene: TRBV29-1; CDR3 protein: CSDGTGGGYTF; CDR3 DNA: TGCAGCGACGGGACAGGGGGTGGCTACACCTTC
J gene: TRBJ2-5; D gene: NA; clone size: NA; V gene: TRBV9; CDR3 protein: CASSETFWAPQETQYF; CDR3 DNA: TGTGCCAGCAGCGAGACCTTTTGGGCCCCTCAAGAGACCCAGTACTTC
J gene: TRBJ2-7; D gene: NA; clone size: NA; V gene: TRBV3-1/TRBV3-2; CDR3 protein: CASSLPRPYEQYF; CDR3 DNA: TGTGCCAGCAGCCTTCCGCGGCCCTACGAGCAGTACTTC
J gene: TRBJ1-4; D gene: NA; clone size: few; V gene: TRBV10-3; CDR3 protein: CAISESGYSEKLFF; CDR3 DNA: TGTGCCATCAGTGAGTCTGGATACAGCGAAAAACTGTTTTTT
J gene: TRBJ1-1; D gene: TRBD1; clone size: once; V gene: TRBV15; CDR3 protein: CATSRQGANTEAFF; CDR3 DNA: TGTGCCACCAGCAGACAGGGGGCGAACACTGAAGCTTTCTTT
J gene: TRBJ1-4; D gene: NA; clone size: NA; V gene: TRBV7-8; CDR3 protein: CASSQADTGYNEKLFF; CDR3 DNA: TGTGCCAGCAGCCAAGCTGACACGGGGTATAATGAAAAACTGTTTTTT
J gene: TRBJ2-5; D gene: TRBD2; clone size: NA; V gene: TRBV7-2; CDR3 protein: CASSLTAGWLQETQYF; CDR3 DNA: TGTGCCAGCAGCTTGACAGCGGGATGGCTTCAAGAGACCCAGTACTTC
J gene: TRBJ2-1; D gene: NA; clone size: NA; V gene: TRBV6-2/TRBV6-3; CDR3 protein: CASSRHPNEQFF; CDR3 DNA: TGTGCCAGCAGTCGACACCCCAATGAGCAGTTCTTC
J gene: TRBJ1-1; D gene: TRBD1; clone size: once; V gene: TRBV6-6; CDR3 protein: CASSYRTGLVTEAFF; CDR3 DNA: TGTGCCAGCAGTTACCGGACAGGGCTTGTTACTGAAGCTTTCTTT
J gene: TRBJ2-6; D gene: NA; clone size: NA; V gene: TRBV14; CDR3 protein: CASSLESGANVLTF; CDR3 DNA: TGTGCCAGCAGCCTCGAGTCTGGGGCCAACGTCCTGACTTTC
J gene: TRBJ2-2; D gene: NA; clone size: NA; V gene: TRBV7-3; CDR3 protein: CASSSSAGTGELFF; CDR3 DNA: TGTGCCAGCAGCTCAAGCGCGGGCACCGGGGAGCTGTTTTTT
J gene: TRBJ1-2; D gene: NA; clone size: NA; V gene: TRBV3-1/TRBV3-2; CDR3 protein: CASSQSLALTNGYTF; CDR3 DNA: TGTGCCAGCAGCCAGAGTCTAGCCCTTACCAATGGCTACACCTTC
J gene: TRBJ2-5; D gene: TRBD2; clone size: once; V gene: TRBV29-1; CDR3 protein: CSVEALGLAGAGETQYF; CDR3 DNA: TGCAGCGTTGAAGCCCTCGGACTAGCGGGAGCCGGGGAGACCCAGTACTTC
J gene: TRBJ1-5; D gene: NA; clone size: once; V gene: TRBV19; CDR3 protein: CASSIAQSRGPQHF; CDR3 DNA: TGTGCCAGTAGTATAGCACAGAGCCGGGGGCCCCAGCATTTT
J gene: TRBJ2-1; D gene: TRBD2; clone size: once; V gene: TRBV5-1; CDR3 protein: CASSLLGTSDIYNEQFF; CDR3 DNA: TGCGCCAGCAGCTTGTTGGGGACTAGCGATATCTACAATGAGCAGTTCTTC
J gene: TRBJ2-1; D gene: NA; clone size: NA; V gene: TRBV20-1; CDR3 protein: CSASPPSRGYNEQFF; CDR3 DNA: TGCAGTGCTAGTCCACCGTCGCGGGGATACAATGAGCAGTTCTTC
J gene: TRBJ2-7; D gene: TRBD2; clone size: once; V gene: TRBV2; CDR3 protein: CASLTSGLSYEQYF; CDR3 DNA: TGTGCCAGCCTCACTAGCGGACTATCCTACGAGCAGTACTTC
J gene: TRBJ2-7; D gene: TRBD2; clone size: NA; V gene: TRBV7-2; CDR3 protein: CASSLGASGPLGYEQYF; CDR3 DNA: TGTGCCAGCAGCTTAGGGGCTAGCGGGCCCCTTGGTTACGAGCAGTACTTC
J gene: TRBJ1-4; D gene: NA; clone size: NA; V gene: TRBV6-1; CDR3 protein: CASSDPGRHEKLFF; CDR3 DNA: TGTGCCAGCAGTGACCCGGGGAGGCATGAAAAACTGTTTTTT
J gene: TRBJ1-3; D gene: NA; clone size: NA; V gene: TRBV19; CDR3 protein: CASSRRGSGNTIYF; CDR3 DNA: TGTGCCAGTAGCCGGCGGGGGTCTGGAAACACCATATATTTT
J gene: TRBJ2-7; D gene: TRBD2; clone size: NA; V gene: TRBV7-9; CDR3 protein: CASSPPRPAGSYEQYF; CDR3 DNA: TGTGCCAGCAGCCCCCCGAGGCCAGCGGGATCCTACGAGCAGTACTTC
J gene: TRBJ2-5; D gene: NA; clone size: NA; V gene: TRBV5-1; CDR3 protein: CASSRNPGLGETQYF; CDR3 DNA: TGCGCCAGCAGCCGAAACCCGGGACTCGGGGAGACCCAGTACTTC
J gene: TRBJ2-3; D gene: TRBD2; clone size: NA; V gene: TRBV6-4; CDR3 protein: CASSAGLAGVGDTQYF; CDR3 DNA: TGTGCCAGCAGTGCGGGGCTAGCGGGAGTTGGAGATACGCAGTATTTT